A single T cell receptor (beta chain) is shown here with its context. Its antigen target is currently unknown. The sample originates from a study of T cells expressing NK-cell markers (TCRdb year 2020). In terms of the full investigation: Fewer than ten donors provided sorted CD3+CD56+NKG2C+, CD3+CD56+NKG2C- and CD3+CD56-NKG2C+ T-cell subsets, whose TCR beta-chain repertoires were profiled. Among the eight sequenced donors, seven were HCMV-seropositive and one was HCMV-seronegative. All eight donors whose samples were sequenced were randomly selected healthy volunteers, three of them men and five women. The libraries were sequenced on Illumina HiSeq 2000/2500, MiSeq or NextSeq, producing 2 x 150 bp reads. Findings and caveats that apply to the study as a whole: Those dominant clonotypes were again the most abundant among CD3+CD56-NKG2C+ cells in several donors, at about 28.3-65%. In several donors, the dominant CD3+CD56+NKG2C+ clonotypes were found to rank among the top 10 CD8+ clonotypes and to make up 1.0-7.0% of CD8+ T cells. Whether the expanded NKG2C-expressing T cell clones were specific for HCMV antigens was left unclear.

The sequencer was an Illumina HiSeq 2000. The TCR beta cDNA libraries were made using 5'RACE template switching, a step that added both a universal primer site and unique molecular identifiers. Synthesis of cDNA was primed from the TCR beta constant segment and was followed by two consecutive PCR amplification steps. The source study handled its data this way. MIGEC was used to demultiplex reads and group reads by UMI, and MiTCR was used to assemble and quantify clonotypes. To exclude erroneous sequences, any TCR cDNA sequence not supported by at least two reads was discarded. Downstream repertoire analysis used the tcR package, and clonotypes were matched across fractions by CDR3 nucleotide sequence plus V segment. VDJmatch was used to annotate antigen specificity against VDJdb, with one amino acid substitution in CDR3 permitted. One entry per CDR3 protein sequence results from the TCRdb reprocessing of the reads, with DNA left out. The V and J calls and clone size come from TCRdb's table, not from the authors' own analysis. The sample's records list about 260,000 distinct CDR3 sequences. In total, the top ten clones hold more than 3.5% of the sample.

CDR1 and CDR2 (DFQATT, SNEGSKA) derive from the germline V gene (reference sequence). The CDR3, cysteine through phenylalanine, is 14 amino acids long. There is no recorded DNA. To determine HCMV serostatus, a commercial ELISA kit was used to detect HCMV-specific IgG in serum. Peripheral blood mononuclear cells were isolated from blood by Ficoll density gradient centrifugation. Material: blood T cells: a sorted CD56 or NKG2C T cell subset, CD4+ or CD8+ T cells, or bulk PBMC T cells (not recorded which). The sequence was obtained from a woman between 18 and 75 years old in good health. This chain joins TRBV20-1 to TRBJ2-3. CDR3 reads: CSAAASASTDTQYF.